The 3 T cell receptor beta chains presented below share a single source sample, sequenced in a study of T-cell memory formation after mild COVID-19. TCRdb independently ran MiXCR on the 5' RACE reads; one entry per CDR3 protein. Of 30,000 to 35,000 distinct CDR3 sequences in the sample, 7% to 9.5% were seen once. The sample taken for sequencing was PBMCs or a T cell subset sorted from them (not recorded which). These receptors originate from a man in his late teens or twenties who had mild COVID-19 (a few samples of this study predate the infection). Cell type and time point are not known.

This clonotype has ten or more counts. This sequence joins TRBV9 and TRBJ2-3; D might be TRBD2 (6 bases). V gave up 5 bases and J gave up 1 base, with 8 bases separating them. The CDR3 spans 13 residues. CDR1 SGDLS and CDR2 YYNGEE come from the germline V gene. CDR3 sequence: CASRGEGTDTQYF. DNA for the CDR3: TGTGCCAGCAGGGGGGAGGGCACAGATACGCAGTATTTT.

Ten or more counts support this clonotype. The rearrangement uses TRBV7-9 and TRBJ1-6; D is unresolved. There are 15 residues in the CDR3. With 4 bases removed from V and 10 bases from J, the gap between germline ends came to 17 bases. The V gene's germline CDR1 is SEHNR and CDR2 FQNEAQ (reference sequence). This chain's CDR3 is CASSSRQGSISPLHF. Here the CDR3 DNA reads TGTGCCAGCAGCTCGCGACAAGGATCCATATCACCCCTCCACTTT.

At least ten counts were recorded for this clonotype. This chain connects TRBV20-1 to TRBJ1-2; tentatively, D is TRBD1 (6 bases). Trimming stripped 1 base from V and 7 bases from J, with 13 bases between. The CDR3 is 13 amino acids. The germline CDR1 and CDR2 sequences are DFQATT and SNEGSKA (reference sequence). The CDR3 spells CSARAGERPGYTF. For the CDR3, the DNA is TGCAGTGCTAGAGCAGGGGAGCGTCCTGGCTACACCTTC.